This passage covers 17 T cell receptor beta chains from one sample sequenced in a study of persistence of HIV-infected CD4 T cells. These receptors have no identified antigens. The immunoSEQ assay was version 4, run in survey mode. Here immunoSEQ multiplex PCR was the method, and the copy in TCRdb shows in-frame clones only, minus some. The sample yields about 7,000 clones, roughly three quarters seen once. Stimulation used 7.5 to 10 ug/mL lysate from CMV-infected fibroblasts. Responding CD4+ T cells were sorted by upregulation of both CD40 ligand and CD69. Sequences were derived from CD4+ T cells sorted from PBMCs after 18-hour stimulation, sampled from a patient who received antiretroviral therapy. The origin of the receptors is an adult woman with HIV who was CMV-seropositive.

The chain carries TRBV6-6 and TRBJ1-2; unclear D gene. Germline V gives CDR1 MNHNY, CDR2 SVGAGI (reference sequence). The CDR3 is made up of 15 amino acids. Trimming left V 9 bases short and J 3 bases short, with 20 bases between. For the CDR3, the DNA is TGTGCCAGTAGCCTAACGACGAATGGGTACTATGGCTACACCTTC. Amino acids: CASSLTTNGYYGYTF.

V and J are TRBV6-2 or TRBV6-3 and TRBJ2-7, with a tentative D call TRBD2 (5 bases). The CDR3 totals 13 residues. Germline V gives CDR1 MNHEY, CDR2 SVGEGT. Trimming took off 2 bases at V and 3 bases at J, with 8 bases between the two ends. The CDR3 loop is CASSYLGDYEQYF. The DNA for the CDR3 is TGTGCCAGCAGTTACCTGGGAGACTACGAGCAGTACTTC.

The genes are TRBV5-6 and TRBJ1-1, with 8 nucleotides matching TRBD1. Germline lookup yields CDR1 SGHDT and CDR2 YYEEEE. The CDR3 is 13 residues long. Germline trimming cut 3 bases from V and 6 bases from J; bases unmatched to any gene: 4. DNA of the CDR3: TGTGCCAGCAGCTGGACAGGGAGCGCTGAAGCTTTCTTT. This translates into CASSWTGSAEAFF.

The chain is built from TRBV9 and TRBJ2-5, with TRBD2 matching 14 bases. Unmatched junction bases numbered 6, after V lost 0 bases and J lost 2 bases. The CDR3 length is 18 residues. Germline lookup yields CDR1 SGDLS and CDR2 YYNGEE. CDR3 amino acids: CASSVAVGLAGGQETQYF. The CDR3 nucleotides are TGTGCCAGCAGCGTAGCCGTCGGACTAGCGGGGGGTCAAGAGACCCAGTACTTC. Combining the CDR3 with reference TRBV9 and TRBJ2-5 gives the whole variable domain DSGVTQTPKHLITATGQRVTLRCSPRSGDLSVYWYQQSLDQGLQFLIQYYNGEERAKGNILERFSAQQFPDLHSELNLSSLELGDSALYFCASSVAVGLAGGQETQYFGPGTRLLVL.

This clone was recorded only once. The chain has TRBV6-5 and TRBJ1-4, with a weak D call TRBD1 (5 bases). CDR1 is MNHEY, CDR2 SVGAGI, per germline. With 10 bases removed from V and 8 bases from J, the gap between germline ends came to 17 bases. The CDR3 covers 13 residues. The CDR3 loop reads CATNQGLGEKLFF. DNA of the CDR3: TGTGCCACAAACCAGGGCCTGGGGGAAAAACTGTTTTTT.

This chain connects TRBV5-6 to TRBJ1-6, with 9 positions matching TRBD1. Per germline, CDR1 SGHDT and CDR2 YYEEEE. The CDR3 length is 15 residues. V was clipped by 4 bases and J by 7 bases; unmatched bases: 6. The CDR3 coding sequence is TGTGCCAGCAGCCCGTGGGACAGGGAAAATTCACCCCTCCACTTT. It yields the protein CASSPWDRENSPLHF.

V is TRBV2 and J is TRBJ1-1, with TRBD1 matching over 10 bases. The CDR3 is 15 residues long. Looked up from germline, CDR1 is SNHLY and CDR2 is FYNNEI. J lost 2 bases, V lost 7 bases, and 7 bases had no gene match. This CDR3 is CASTLGQGLNTEAFF. DNA of the CDR3: TGTGCCAGCACGCTGGGACAGGGGTTAAACACTGAAGCTTTCTTT. The entire variable domain, with the rest obtained from reference TRBV2 and TRBJ1-1, is as follows: EPEVTQTPSHQVTQMGQEVILRCVPISNHLYFYWYRQILGQKVEFLVSFYNNEISEKSEIFDDQFSVERPDGSNFTLKIRSTKLEDSAMYFCASTLGQGLNTEAFFGQGTRLTVV.

The chain joins TRBV6-5 to TRBJ1-1, with 7 bases identical to TRBD1. Germline V gene data show CDR1 as MNHEY and CDR2 as SVGAGI. The CDR3 runs 14 residues. The trim removed 6 bases at V and 5 bases at J, leaving 9 bases unmatched. CDR3 sequence (DNA): TGTGCCAGCAGGAGAGGGGGCGCGGAGACTGAAGCTTTCTTT. As protein: CASRRGGAETEAFF.

This clone was counted between two and nine times. The V call is TRBV6-5, the J call TRBJ2-7, with 7 bases aligning to TRBD1. The CDR3 extends over 13 amino acids. Germline V lookup: CDR1 MNHEY, CDR2 SVGAGI. V lost 7 bases, J lost 2 bases, and 5 bases stayed unmatched. DNA of the CDR3: TGTGCCAGCACAGGACAGGCGGCCTACGAGCAGTACTTC. Its protein is CASTGQAAYEQYF.

The genes are TRBV6-5 and TRBJ1-1; possible D gene TRBD1, 5 bases. The germline V and J ends were trimmed by 5 bases and 4 bases, with 11 bases remaining between them. Germline V gene lookup returns CDR1 MNHEY and CDR2 SVGAGI. This CDR3 has 13 amino acids. CDR3 region: CASSKRGGTEAFF. CDR3 DNA sequence: TGTGCCAGCAGTAAGCGGGGGGGCACTGAAGCTTTCTTT.

The chain employs TRBV9 and TRBJ1-1, with a weak D call TRBD1 (5 bases). The CDR3 consists of 14 residues. The V end lost 3 bases, the J end lost 11 bases, and 20 bases lay between the germline ends. Germline values: CDR1 SGDLS, CDR2 YYNGEE. In DNA form, the CDR3 reads TGTGCCAGCAGCGAGGGAGGGGCAGCCCGGGTGGCTTTCTTT. Translated: CASSEGGAARVAFF. Full variable domain (outside the CDR3, taken from reference TRBV9 and TRBJ1-1): DSGVTQTPKHLITATGQRVTLRCSPRSGDLSVYWYQQSLDQGLQFLIQYYNGEERAKGNILERFSAQQFPDLHSELNLSSLELGDSALYFCASSEGGAARVAFFGQGTRLTVV.

This clone appeared a single time. The chain recombines TRBV11-3 with TRBJ2-4; 9 positions agree with TRBD1. The CDR3 has 17 amino acids. Germline V CDR1 and CDR2: SGHNT, YENEEA. Unmatched junction bases numbered 7, after V lost 4 bases and J lost 0 bases. The CDR3 sequence: CASSSLGQGLAKNIQYF. CDR3 nucleotides: TGTGCCAGCAGCTCCCTGGGACAGGGCCTAGCCAAAAACATTCAGTACTTC.

The CDR3 spells CASSQGSRTSGARTQYF. The CDR3 DNA reads as TGTGCCAGCAGCCAAGGCAGCCGGACTAGCGGTGCTCGGACCCAGTACTTC. The chain recombines TRBV3-1 (or the pseudogene TRBV3-2) with TRBJ2-5; TRBD2 matches at 10 bases. The CDR3 runs 17 residues. CDR1 and CDR2 from the germline V gene are LGHDT and YNNKEL (reference sequence). The junction had 12 bases not matched to a gene; V was cut back by 1 base and J by 7 bases.

The gene calls are TRBV5-8 and TRBJ1-5; D is undetermined. CDR3 length: 15 amino acids. Between the trimmed V and J ends, which lost 7 bases and 1 base, there was a span of 15 bases. Germline V CDR1 and CDR2: SGHTS, YDEGEE. The CDR3 DNA sequence: TGTGCCAGCGGCAAGCCTATGCTAAGCAATCAGCCCCAGCATTTT. Its protein is CASGKPMLSNQPQHF. Combining the CDR3 with reference TRBV5-8 and TRBJ1-5 gives the whole variable domain EAGVTQSPTHLIKTRGQQATLRCSPISGHTSVYWYQQALGLGLQFLLWYDEGEERNRGNFPPRFSGRQFPNYSSELNVNALELEDSALYLCASGKPMLSNQPQHFGDGTRLSIL.

The chain couples TRBV5-8 to TRBJ2-2; TRBD2 matches at 14 bases. Germline CDR1 reads SGHTS; CDR2 reads YDEGEE. V gave up 6 bases and J gave up 4 bases; unmatched junction bases: 11. This CDR3 is built from 18 residues. The CDR3 DNA reads TGTGCCAGCAACGACCCTCGACTAGCGGGGGGGCGCACCGGGGAGCTGTTTTTT. Amino acid sequence: CASNDPRLAGGRTGELFF.

The chain joins TRBV7-9 to TRBJ1-2, with D possibly TRBD1 on 5 matching bases. CDR1 SEHNR and CDR2 FQNEAQ come from the germline V gene (reference sequence). V lost 1 base to trimming and J lost 0 bases, with 12 bases between them. The length of the CDR3 is 16 residues. Here the CDR3 reads CASSLDVLGANYGYTF. The CDR3 DNA sequence: TGTGCCAGCAGCTTAGATGTACTGGGGGCTAACTATGGCTACACCTTC.

The chain joins TRBV2 to TRBJ1-2; D gene unclear. V gave up 4 bases and J gave up 8 bases, with 20 bases separating them. This CDR3 is built from 15 residues. The germline gives CDR1 SNHLY, CDR2 FYNNEI. The CDR3 coding sequence is TGTGCCAGCAGTGGACGAGACCCTCCCGTCCGGGGCTACACCTTC. Protein sequence: CASSGRDPPVRGYTF.